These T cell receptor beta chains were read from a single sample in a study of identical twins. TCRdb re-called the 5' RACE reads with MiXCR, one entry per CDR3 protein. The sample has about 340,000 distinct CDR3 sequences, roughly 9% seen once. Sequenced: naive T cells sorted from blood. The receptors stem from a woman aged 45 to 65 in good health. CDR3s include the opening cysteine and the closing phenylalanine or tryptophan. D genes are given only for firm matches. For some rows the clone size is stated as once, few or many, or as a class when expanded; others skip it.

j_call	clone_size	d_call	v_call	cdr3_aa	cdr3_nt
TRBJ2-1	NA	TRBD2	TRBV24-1	CATSDSGLAVVNEQFF	TGTGCCACCAGTGATTCGGGACTAGCTGTCGTCAATGAGCAGTTCTTC
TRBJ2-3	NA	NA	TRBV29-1	CSVPTPSTDTQYF	TGCAGCGTTCCAACTCCTAGCACAGATACGCAGTATTTT
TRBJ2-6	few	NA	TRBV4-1	CASSQVDSGANVLTF	TGCGCCAGCAGCCAAGTTGATTCTGGGGCCAACGTCCTGACTTTC
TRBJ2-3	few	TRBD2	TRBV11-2	CASSAGTSGSDTQYF	TGTGCCAGCAGCGCCGGGACTAGCGGGTCAGATACGCAGTATTTT
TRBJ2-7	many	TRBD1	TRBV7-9	CASSLGQGVGEQYF	TGTGCCAGCAGCTTGGGACAGGGGGTTGGCGAGCAGTACTTC
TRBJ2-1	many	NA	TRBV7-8	CASSLVKSTYNEQFF	TGTGCCAGCAGCTTAGTGAAGTCAACCTACAATGAGCAGTTCTTC
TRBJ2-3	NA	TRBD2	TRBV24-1	CATSQTSGGTDTQYF	TGTGCCACCAGCCAGACTAGCGGAGGCACAGATACGCAGTATTTT
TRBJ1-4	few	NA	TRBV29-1	CSAGTLLEKLFF	TGCAGCGCCGGGACCCTTTTGGAAAAACTGTTTTTT
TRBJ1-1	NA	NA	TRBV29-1	CSVRVRAEAFF	TGCAGCGTTCGAGTAAGGGCTGAAGCTTTCTTT
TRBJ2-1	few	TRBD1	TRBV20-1	CSAPRGGQSLQFF	TGCAGTGCACCCCGAGGGGGCCAGTCGCTGCAGTTCTTC
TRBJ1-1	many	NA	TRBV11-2	CASSSNTKTEAFF	TGTGCCAGCAGCTCCAACACAAAAACTGAAGCTTTCTTT
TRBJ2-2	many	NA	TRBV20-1	CSARHGTLTGELFF	TGCAGTGCTAGACACGGGACTTTGACCGGGGAGCTGTTTTTT
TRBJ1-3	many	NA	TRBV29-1	CSVGWAGNTIYF	TGCAGCGTTGGGTGGGCTGGAAACACCATATATTTT
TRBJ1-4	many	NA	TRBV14	CASSSRDATNEKLFF	TGTGCCAGCAGCTCCCGGGATGCAACTAATGAAAAACTGTTTTTT
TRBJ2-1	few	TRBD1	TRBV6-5	CASSPLDRGDEQFF	TGTGCCAGCAGTCCGTTAGACAGGGGTGATGAGCAGTTCTTC
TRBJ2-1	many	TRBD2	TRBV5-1	CASSLAGVAGGGNEQFF	TGCGCCAGCAGCTTGGCCGGGGTAGCGGGAGGCGGGAATGAGCAGTTCTTC
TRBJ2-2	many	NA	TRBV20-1	CSAGPLGASGELFF	TGCAGTGCTGGCCCCCTTGGGGCCAGCGGGGAGCTGTTTTTT
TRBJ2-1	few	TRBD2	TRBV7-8	CASSLNSGPAGGFNEQFF	TGTGCCAGCAGCTTAAATTCGGGACCAGCGGGAGGATTCAATGAGCAGTTCTTC
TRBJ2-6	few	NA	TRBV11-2	CASNNLARVAGANVLTF	TGTGCCAGCAACAATCTAGCCCGGGTGGCTGGGGCCAACGTCCTGACTTTC
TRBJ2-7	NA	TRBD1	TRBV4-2	CASSQHRGQGSTYEQYF	TGTGCCAGCAGCCAGCACAGAGGACAGGGATCCACCTACGAGCAGTACTTC
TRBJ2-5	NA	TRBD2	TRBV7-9	CASSSYLAEQETQYF	TGTGCCAGCAGCTCATACCTAGCGGAACAAGAGACCCAGTACTTC
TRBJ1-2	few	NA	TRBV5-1	CASSLEGPHGYTF	TGCGCCAGCAGCTTGGAGGGGCCCCATGGCTACACCTTC
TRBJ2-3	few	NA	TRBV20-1	CSAKDTRTDTQYF	TGCAGTGCTAAGGACACCAGGACAGATACGCAGTATTTT
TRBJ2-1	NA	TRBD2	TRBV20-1	CSARAWTSIIDEQFF	TGCAGTGCTAGAGCATGGACTAGCATTATCGATGAGCAGTTCTTC
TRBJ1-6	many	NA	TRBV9	CASNPTGWNSPLHF	TGTGCCAGCAACCCCACAGGGTGGAATTCACCCCTCCACTTT
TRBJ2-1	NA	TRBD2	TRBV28	CASKTSGTTYNEQFF	TGTGCCAGCAAAACTAGCGGGACAACCTACAATGAGCAGTTCTTC
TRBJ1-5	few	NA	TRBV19	CASSIPDPRSLQPQHF	TGTGCCAGTAGTATCCCCGACCCCCGAAGTCTTCAGCCCCAGCATTTT
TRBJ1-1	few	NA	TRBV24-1	CATSDPIRGFAFF	TGTGCCACCAGTGACCCCATCAGGGGTTTCGCTTTCTTT
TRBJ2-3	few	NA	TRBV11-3	CASSPRIPEITDTQYF	TGTGCCAGCAGCCCCCGGATACCAGAGATCACAGATACGCAGTATTTT
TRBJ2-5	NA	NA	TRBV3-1	CASREPASTGETQYF	TGTGCCAGCAGGGAGCCGGCGTCGACGGGCGAGACCCAGTACTTC
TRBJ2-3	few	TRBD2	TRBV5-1	CASSLIAGGTDTQYF	TGCGCCAGCAGCTTGATAGCGGGAGGCACAGATACGCAGTATTTT